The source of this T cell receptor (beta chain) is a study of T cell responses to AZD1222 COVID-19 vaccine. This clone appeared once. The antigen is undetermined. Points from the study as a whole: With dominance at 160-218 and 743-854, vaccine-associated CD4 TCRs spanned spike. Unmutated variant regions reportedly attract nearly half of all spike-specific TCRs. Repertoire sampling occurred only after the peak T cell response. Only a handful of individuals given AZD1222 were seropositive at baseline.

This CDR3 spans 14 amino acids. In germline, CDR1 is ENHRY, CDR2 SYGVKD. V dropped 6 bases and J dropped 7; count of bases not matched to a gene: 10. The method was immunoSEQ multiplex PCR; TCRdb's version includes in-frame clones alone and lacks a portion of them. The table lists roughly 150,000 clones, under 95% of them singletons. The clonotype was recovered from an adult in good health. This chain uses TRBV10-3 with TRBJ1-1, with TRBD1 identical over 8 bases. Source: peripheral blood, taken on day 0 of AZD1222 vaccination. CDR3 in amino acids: CAIRETGVKDEAFF. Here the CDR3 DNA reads TGTGCCATCAGAGAGACAGGGGTGAAGGATGAAGCTTTCTTT.